Listed below are T cell receptor beta chains from one sample, sequenced in a study of molecular identifiers for immune sequencing clone quantification. MiXCR, applied by TCRdb to the PCR reads, yields one record per CDR3 protein. The profile shows some 650,000 distinct CDR3 sequences, roughly 21% of them singletons. Sequencing input: naive CD8+ T cells from blood, with Jurkat cell RNA spiked in. The receptors originated from a human donor in good health. Some libraries in this study had Jurkat cell RNA spiked in. The CDR3 runs from the conserved cysteine through the conserved F or W. Fields, in order: J gene, clone size, V gene, D gene, CDR3 protein, CDR3 DNA. A D gene is named only where the DNA matches it firmly. Not all rows give a size; the values are once, few, many and, for expanded clones, a class.

J gene: TRBJ2-3
clone size: NA
V gene: TRBV9
D gene: NA
CDR3 protein: CASSSRGWSEDAQYF
CDR3 DNA: TGTGCCAGCAGCTCACGGGGGTGGAGCGAGGATGCGCAGTATTTT

J gene: TRBJ1-5
clone size: many
V gene: TRBV28
D gene: NA
CDR3 protein: CASSLEGEGPQHF
CDR3 DNA: TGTGCCAGCAGTTTGGAGGGGGAAGGTCCCCAGCATTTT

J gene: TRBJ1-3
clone size: many
V gene: TRBV7-3
D gene: NA
CDR3 protein: CASSLNGVSGNTIYF
CDR3 DNA: TGTGCCAGCAGCTTAAACGGCGTCTCTGGAAACACCATATATTTT

J gene: TRBJ2-7
clone size: many
V gene: TRBV11-2
D gene: TRBD1
CDR3 protein: CASSHYQDRGYEQYF
CDR3 DNA: TGTGCCAGCAGCCATTACCAAGACAGGGGTTACGAGCAGTACTTC

J gene: TRBJ2-3
clone size: NA
V gene: TRBV18
D gene: NA
CDR3 protein: CASSPQVRTDTQYF
CDR3 DNA: TGTGCCAGCTCACCACAGGTACGCACAGATACGCAGTATTTT

J gene: TRBJ2-7
clone size: NA
V gene: TRBV7-9
D gene: TRBD2
CDR3 protein: CAGSDPGLAGYEQYF
CDR3 DNA: TGTGCCGGCAGCGATCCGGGACTAGCTGGTTACGAGCAGTACTTC

J gene: TRBJ2-7
clone size: once
V gene: TRBV27
D gene: TRBD1
CDR3 protein: CASSSYRDSHYEQYF
CDR3 DNA: TGTGCCAGCAGTTCGTACCGGGACAGCCACTACGAGCAGTACTTC

J gene: TRBJ2-7
clone size: many
V gene: TRBV28
D gene: TRBD2
CDR3 protein: CASSPRLAPGDEQYF
CDR3 DNA: TGTGCCAGCAGTCCGCGACTAGCCCCGGGTGACGAGCAGTACTTC

J gene: TRBJ2-3
clone size: many
V gene: TRBV3-1
D gene: TRBD2
CDR3 protein: CASSPPTSGRTDTQYF
CDR3 DNA: TGTGCCAGCAGCCCACCAACTAGCGGGCGCACAGATACGCAGTATTTT

J gene: TRBJ1-5
clone size: few
V gene: TRBV19
D gene: TRBD1
CDR3 protein: CATGGQGYSNQPQHF
CDR3 DNA: TGTGCCACGGGGGGACAGGGTTATAGCAATCAGCCCCAGCATTTT

J gene: TRBJ1-2
clone size: many
V gene: TRBV4-3
D gene: NA
CDR3 protein: CASSQDYSGAYGYTF
CDR3 DNA: TGCGCCAGCAGCCAAGATTATTCAGGGGCCTATGGCTACACCTTC

J gene: TRBJ2-5
clone size: NA
V gene: TRBV7-9
D gene: NA
CDR3 protein: CASSLTGKQETQYF
CDR3 DNA: TGTGCCAGCAGCTTAACGGGGAAACAAGAGACCCAGTACTTC

J gene: TRBJ2-7
clone size: NA
V gene: TRBV27
D gene: NA
CDR3 protein: CASSLGGSTYGQYF
CDR3 DNA: TGTGCCAGCAGTTTGGGCGGGTCCACCTACGGGCAGTACTTC

J gene: TRBJ2-7
clone size: few
V gene: TRBV14
D gene: NA
CDR3 protein: CASSQTEGGPTYEQYF
CDR3 DNA: TGTGCCAGCAGCCAAACCGAGGGGGGACCGACTTACGAGCAGTACTTC

J gene: TRBJ2-7
clone size: few
V gene: TRBV20-1
D gene: TRBD2
CDR3 protein: CSAREWTSGRRSPYEQYF
CDR3 DNA: TGCAGTGCTAGAGAGTGGACTAGCGGGAGGAGGAGTCCCTACGAGCAGTACTTC

J gene: TRBJ2-3
clone size: few
V gene: TRBV9
D gene: NA
CDR3 protein: CASSAQGFSTDTQYF
CDR3 DNA: TGTGCCAGCAGCGCCCAGGGGTTTAGCACAGATACGCAGTATTTT

J gene: TRBJ2-5
clone size: many
V gene: TRBV28
D gene: NA
CDR3 protein: CASSTDSVGGETQYF
CDR3 DNA: TGTGCCAGCAGTACCGACTCAGTCGGAGGGGAGACCCAGTACTTC

J gene: TRBJ1-1
clone size: NA
V gene: TRBV6-5
D gene: NA
CDR3 protein: CASSVGGFIETEAFF
CDR3 DNA: TGTGCCAGCAGTGTCGGGGGTTTTATAGAGACTGAAGCTTTCTTT

J gene: TRBJ2-7
clone size: few
V gene: TRBV4-1
D gene: TRBD1
CDR3 protein: CASSQERGTDYEQYF
CDR3 DNA: TGCGCCAGCAGCCAAGAAAGAGGGACAGACTACGAGCAGTACTTC

J gene: TRBJ1-1
clone size: NA
V gene: TRBV20-1
D gene: NA
CDR3 protein: CSGTPGWTMNTEAFF
CDR3 DNA: TGCAGTGGAACCCCGGGATGGACGATGAACACTGAAGCTTTCTTT

J gene: TRBJ2-7
clone size: many
V gene: TRBV7-9
D gene: TRBD1
CDR3 protein: CASSSPGQSYEQYF
CDR3 DNA: TGTGCCAGCAGCTCGCCGGGACAGAGTTACGAGCAGTACTTC

J gene: TRBJ1-1
clone size: few
V gene: TRBV11-2
D gene: NA
CDR3 protein: CASSLVSITMNTEAFF
CDR3 DNA: TGTGCCAGCAGCTTAGTATCTATTACCATGAACACTGAAGCTTTCTTT

J gene: TRBJ2-1
clone size: NA
V gene: TRBV20-1
D gene: NA
CDR3 protein: CSARDPTVLSYNEQFF
CDR3 DNA: TGCAGTGCTAGAGACCCGACAGTGCTCTCCTACAATGAGCAGTTCTTC

J gene: TRBJ2-7
clone size: few
V gene: TRBV27
D gene: NA
CDR3 protein: CASSQTPGSYEQYF
CDR3 DNA: TGTGCCAGCAGTCAAACCCCGGGCAGCTACGAGCAGTACTTC

J gene: TRBJ1-6
clone size: many
V gene: TRBV19
D gene: NA
CDR3 protein: CASSIVDRGNSPLHF
CDR3 DNA: TGTGCCAGTAGTATAGTGGACCGGGGGAATTCACCCCTCCACTTT

J gene: TRBJ2-7
clone size: NA
V gene: TRBV5-3
D gene: NA
CDR3 protein: CASSPGLNYELYF
CDR3 DNA: TGTGCCAGCAGCCCGGGACTGAACTACGAGTTGTACTTC

J gene: TRBJ1-4
clone size: few
V gene: TRBV7-9
D gene: NA
CDR3 protein: CASSDLSPLYEKLFF
CDR3 DNA: TGTGCCAGCAGCGACCTCTCACCCCTTTATGAAAAACTGTTTTTT

J gene: TRBJ2-5
clone size: many
V gene: TRBV28
D gene: NA
CDR3 protein: CASSLNAHSQNHLRETQYF
CDR3 DNA: TGTGCCAGCAGCCTAAACGCTCACAGCCAGAACCATTTGCGTGAGACCCAGTACTTC

J gene: TRBJ2-2
clone size: many
V gene: TRBV12-3/TRBV12-4
D gene: TRBD1
CDR3 protein: CASSLRDFGTGDNGELFF
CDR3 DNA: TGTGCCAGCAGTTTAAGGGACTTTGGGACAGGGGATAACGGGGAGCTGTTTTTT

J gene: TRBJ2-2
clone size: many
V gene: TRBV7-9
D gene: NA
CDR3 protein: CASSLVLRTGELFF
CDR3 DNA: TGTGCCAGCAGCTTAGTACTACGAACCGGGGAGCTGTTTTTT

J gene: TRBJ2-1
clone size: few
V gene: TRBV5-1
D gene: NA
CDR3 protein: CASSWDSINNEQFF
CDR3 DNA: TGCGCCAGCAGCTGGGACTCAATAAACAATGAGCAGTTCTTC

J gene: TRBJ2-5
clone size: many
V gene: TRBV7-9
D gene: NA
CDR3 protein: CASSLPNRDGTQYF
CDR3 DNA: TGTGCCAGCAGCTTACCGAACAGAGATGGGACCCAGTACTTC

J gene: TRBJ1-4
clone size: NA
V gene: TRBV11-2
D gene: NA
CDR3 protein: CASTPVVTQGKLFF
CDR3 DNA: TGTGCCAGCACCCCGGTGGTCACTCAAGGAAAACTGTTTTTT

J gene: TRBJ2-5
clone size: few
V gene: TRBV19
D gene: TRBD1
CDR3 protein: CASSTDTGGETQYF
CDR3 DNA: TGTGCCAGTAGTACCGACACAGGGGGCGAGACCCAGTACTTC

J gene: TRBJ1-1
clone size: few
V gene: TRBV12-3/TRBV12-4
D gene: NA
CDR3 protein: CAGSFNGGAVFTEAFF
CDR3 DNA: TGTGCCGGCAGTTTTAATGGGGGGGCGGTGTTTACTGAAGCTTTCTTT

J gene: TRBJ2-7
clone size: NA
V gene: TRBV10-3
D gene: NA
CDR3 protein: CAIAYGGEQYF
CDR3 DNA: TGTGCCATCGCGTACGGAGGCGAGCAGTACTTC

J gene: TRBJ2-7
clone size: many
V gene: TRBV5-5
D gene: NA
CDR3 protein: CASSLALVYEQYF
CDR3 DNA: TGTGCCAGCAGCTTGGCACTAGTTTACGAGCAGTACTTC

J gene: TRBJ2-7
clone size: NA
V gene: TRBV5-4
D gene: NA
CDR3 protein: CASSIPGLTYEQYF
CDR3 DNA: TGTGCCAGCAGCATACCGGGCCTAACCTACGAGCAGTACTTC

J gene: TRBJ1-1
clone size: many
V gene: TRBV2
D gene: NA
CDR3 protein: CASTGGGAEAFF
CDR3 DNA: TGTGCCAGCACCGGGGGGGGGGCTGAAGCTTTCTTT

J gene: TRBJ2-3
clone size: many
V gene: TRBV7-7
D gene: NA
CDR3 protein: CASSLIFGEPDTQYF
CDR3 DNA: TGTGCCAGCAGCTTAATTTTCGGGGAGCCAGATACGCAGTATTTT

J gene: TRBJ2-7
clone size: NA
V gene: TRBV28
D gene: TRBD1
CDR3 protein: CASSSTGGLGHEQYF
CDR3 DNA: TGTGCCAGCAGTTCGACAGGGGGTTTAGGCCACGAGCAGTACTTC

J gene: TRBJ2-2
clone size: NA
V gene: TRBV20-1
D gene: TRBD2
CDR3 protein: CSLAGEGNTGELFF
CDR3 DNA: TGCAGTCTAGCGGGAGAGGGGAACACCGGGGAGCTGTTTTTT

J gene: TRBJ1-1
clone size: many
V gene: TRBV7-9
D gene: NA
CDR3 protein: CASSSITEAFF
CDR3 DNA: TGTGCCAGCAGCTCAATTACTGAAGCTTTCTTT

J gene: TRBJ2-2
clone size: many
V gene: TRBV20-1
D gene: TRBD2
CDR3 protein: CSASGLAGVYTGELFF
CDR3 DNA: TGCAGTGCTAGTGGCCTAGCGGGAGTTTACACCGGGGAGCTGTTTTTT

J gene: TRBJ1-1
clone size: many
V gene: TRBV29-1
D gene: NA
CDR3 protein: CSVGPRDRTRGEGLVTEAFF
CDR3 DNA: TGCAGCGTTGGACCGAGAGACAGAACTAGGGGTGAGGGGCTAGTCACTGAAGCTTTCTTT

J gene: TRBJ2-1
clone size: few
V gene: TRBV6-2/TRBV6-3
D gene: NA
CDR3 protein: CASSYEARNEQFF
CDR3 DNA: TGTGCCAGCAGTTACGAGGCAAGGAATGAGCAGTTCTTC

J gene: TRBJ2-7
clone size: NA
V gene: TRBV27
D gene: NA
CDR3 protein: CASSFRAGIAYEQYF
CDR3 DNA: TGTGCCAGCAGTTTTCGGGCAGGGATCGCCTACGAGCAGTACTTC

J gene: TRBJ1-2
clone size: few
V gene: TRBV4-3
D gene: NA
CDR3 protein: CASSPETELYGYTF
CDR3 DNA: TGCGCCAGCAGCCCCGAGACAGAACTCTATGGCTACACCTTC

J gene: TRBJ2-3
clone size: many
V gene: TRBV19
D gene: NA
CDR3 protein: CASSMLDESDTQYF
CDR3 DNA: TGTGCCAGTAGTATGTTAGACGAATCAGATACGCAGTATTTT

J gene: TRBJ2-5
clone size: many
V gene: TRBV7-2
D gene: TRBD2
CDR3 protein: CASSLGSSGEETQYF
CDR3 DNA: TGTGCCAGCAGCTTAGGGTCTAGCGGGGAAGAGACCCAGTACTTC

J gene: TRBJ2-7
clone size: many
V gene: TRBV20-1
D gene: NA
CDR3 protein: CSARAGRDSYEQYF
CDR3 DNA: TGCAGTGCTAGAGCCGGCAGGGACTCCTACGAGCAGTACTTC

J gene: TRBJ2-3
clone size: many
V gene: TRBV9
D gene: NA
CDR3 protein: CASSPGTGADTQYF
CDR3 DNA: TGTGCCAGCAGCCCCGGGACGGGCGCAGATACGCAGTATTTT

J gene: TRBJ2-7
clone size: many
V gene: TRBV9
D gene: TRBD2
CDR3 protein: CASSTGLAGPEQYF
CDR3 DNA: TGTGCCAGCAGCACGGGACTAGCGGGACCCGAGCAGTACTTC

J gene: TRBJ2-5
clone size: once
V gene: TRBV9
D gene: TRBD2
CDR3 protein: CASSGGGGLETQYF
CDR3 DNA: TGTGCCAGCAGCGGGGGGGGGGGGTTGGAGACCCAGTACTTC

J gene: TRBJ2-7
clone size: NA
V gene: TRBV11-2
D gene: NA
CDR3 protein: CASSLESAGTGEQYF
CDR3 DNA: TGTGCCAGCAGCTTAGAGTCGGCCGGCACGGGGGAGCAGTACTTC